This T cell receptor beta chain was sequenced in a study of blood T cell repertoires in COVID-19. Libraries were prepared by immunoSEQ multiplex PCR; TCRdb keeps only in-frame clonotypes and omits some of them. The repertoire includes approximately 250,000 clones, under 95% of them detected once, and approximately 3% sits in the top ten. This clone was recorded only once. The CDR3 covers 17 residues. V was pared by 4 bases and J by 2 bases, with 9 bases of the junction left unmatched. Looked up from germline, CDR1 is MGHRA and CDR2 is YSYEKL. Up to 2 weeks before entering the study, exposed participants had met a COVID-19 case.

The V and J genes are TRBV4-1 and TRBJ2-5; 11 nucleotides match TRBD2. This TCR derives from a man aged 35-49 years who had been exposed to COVID-19. Specimen: PBMCs or T cells enriched from blood (not recorded which). The CDR3 DNA reads TGCGCCAGCAGCCCTCAGACTAGCGGGGAGATACAAGAGACCCAGTACTTC. Its translation: CASSPQTSGEIQETQYF.